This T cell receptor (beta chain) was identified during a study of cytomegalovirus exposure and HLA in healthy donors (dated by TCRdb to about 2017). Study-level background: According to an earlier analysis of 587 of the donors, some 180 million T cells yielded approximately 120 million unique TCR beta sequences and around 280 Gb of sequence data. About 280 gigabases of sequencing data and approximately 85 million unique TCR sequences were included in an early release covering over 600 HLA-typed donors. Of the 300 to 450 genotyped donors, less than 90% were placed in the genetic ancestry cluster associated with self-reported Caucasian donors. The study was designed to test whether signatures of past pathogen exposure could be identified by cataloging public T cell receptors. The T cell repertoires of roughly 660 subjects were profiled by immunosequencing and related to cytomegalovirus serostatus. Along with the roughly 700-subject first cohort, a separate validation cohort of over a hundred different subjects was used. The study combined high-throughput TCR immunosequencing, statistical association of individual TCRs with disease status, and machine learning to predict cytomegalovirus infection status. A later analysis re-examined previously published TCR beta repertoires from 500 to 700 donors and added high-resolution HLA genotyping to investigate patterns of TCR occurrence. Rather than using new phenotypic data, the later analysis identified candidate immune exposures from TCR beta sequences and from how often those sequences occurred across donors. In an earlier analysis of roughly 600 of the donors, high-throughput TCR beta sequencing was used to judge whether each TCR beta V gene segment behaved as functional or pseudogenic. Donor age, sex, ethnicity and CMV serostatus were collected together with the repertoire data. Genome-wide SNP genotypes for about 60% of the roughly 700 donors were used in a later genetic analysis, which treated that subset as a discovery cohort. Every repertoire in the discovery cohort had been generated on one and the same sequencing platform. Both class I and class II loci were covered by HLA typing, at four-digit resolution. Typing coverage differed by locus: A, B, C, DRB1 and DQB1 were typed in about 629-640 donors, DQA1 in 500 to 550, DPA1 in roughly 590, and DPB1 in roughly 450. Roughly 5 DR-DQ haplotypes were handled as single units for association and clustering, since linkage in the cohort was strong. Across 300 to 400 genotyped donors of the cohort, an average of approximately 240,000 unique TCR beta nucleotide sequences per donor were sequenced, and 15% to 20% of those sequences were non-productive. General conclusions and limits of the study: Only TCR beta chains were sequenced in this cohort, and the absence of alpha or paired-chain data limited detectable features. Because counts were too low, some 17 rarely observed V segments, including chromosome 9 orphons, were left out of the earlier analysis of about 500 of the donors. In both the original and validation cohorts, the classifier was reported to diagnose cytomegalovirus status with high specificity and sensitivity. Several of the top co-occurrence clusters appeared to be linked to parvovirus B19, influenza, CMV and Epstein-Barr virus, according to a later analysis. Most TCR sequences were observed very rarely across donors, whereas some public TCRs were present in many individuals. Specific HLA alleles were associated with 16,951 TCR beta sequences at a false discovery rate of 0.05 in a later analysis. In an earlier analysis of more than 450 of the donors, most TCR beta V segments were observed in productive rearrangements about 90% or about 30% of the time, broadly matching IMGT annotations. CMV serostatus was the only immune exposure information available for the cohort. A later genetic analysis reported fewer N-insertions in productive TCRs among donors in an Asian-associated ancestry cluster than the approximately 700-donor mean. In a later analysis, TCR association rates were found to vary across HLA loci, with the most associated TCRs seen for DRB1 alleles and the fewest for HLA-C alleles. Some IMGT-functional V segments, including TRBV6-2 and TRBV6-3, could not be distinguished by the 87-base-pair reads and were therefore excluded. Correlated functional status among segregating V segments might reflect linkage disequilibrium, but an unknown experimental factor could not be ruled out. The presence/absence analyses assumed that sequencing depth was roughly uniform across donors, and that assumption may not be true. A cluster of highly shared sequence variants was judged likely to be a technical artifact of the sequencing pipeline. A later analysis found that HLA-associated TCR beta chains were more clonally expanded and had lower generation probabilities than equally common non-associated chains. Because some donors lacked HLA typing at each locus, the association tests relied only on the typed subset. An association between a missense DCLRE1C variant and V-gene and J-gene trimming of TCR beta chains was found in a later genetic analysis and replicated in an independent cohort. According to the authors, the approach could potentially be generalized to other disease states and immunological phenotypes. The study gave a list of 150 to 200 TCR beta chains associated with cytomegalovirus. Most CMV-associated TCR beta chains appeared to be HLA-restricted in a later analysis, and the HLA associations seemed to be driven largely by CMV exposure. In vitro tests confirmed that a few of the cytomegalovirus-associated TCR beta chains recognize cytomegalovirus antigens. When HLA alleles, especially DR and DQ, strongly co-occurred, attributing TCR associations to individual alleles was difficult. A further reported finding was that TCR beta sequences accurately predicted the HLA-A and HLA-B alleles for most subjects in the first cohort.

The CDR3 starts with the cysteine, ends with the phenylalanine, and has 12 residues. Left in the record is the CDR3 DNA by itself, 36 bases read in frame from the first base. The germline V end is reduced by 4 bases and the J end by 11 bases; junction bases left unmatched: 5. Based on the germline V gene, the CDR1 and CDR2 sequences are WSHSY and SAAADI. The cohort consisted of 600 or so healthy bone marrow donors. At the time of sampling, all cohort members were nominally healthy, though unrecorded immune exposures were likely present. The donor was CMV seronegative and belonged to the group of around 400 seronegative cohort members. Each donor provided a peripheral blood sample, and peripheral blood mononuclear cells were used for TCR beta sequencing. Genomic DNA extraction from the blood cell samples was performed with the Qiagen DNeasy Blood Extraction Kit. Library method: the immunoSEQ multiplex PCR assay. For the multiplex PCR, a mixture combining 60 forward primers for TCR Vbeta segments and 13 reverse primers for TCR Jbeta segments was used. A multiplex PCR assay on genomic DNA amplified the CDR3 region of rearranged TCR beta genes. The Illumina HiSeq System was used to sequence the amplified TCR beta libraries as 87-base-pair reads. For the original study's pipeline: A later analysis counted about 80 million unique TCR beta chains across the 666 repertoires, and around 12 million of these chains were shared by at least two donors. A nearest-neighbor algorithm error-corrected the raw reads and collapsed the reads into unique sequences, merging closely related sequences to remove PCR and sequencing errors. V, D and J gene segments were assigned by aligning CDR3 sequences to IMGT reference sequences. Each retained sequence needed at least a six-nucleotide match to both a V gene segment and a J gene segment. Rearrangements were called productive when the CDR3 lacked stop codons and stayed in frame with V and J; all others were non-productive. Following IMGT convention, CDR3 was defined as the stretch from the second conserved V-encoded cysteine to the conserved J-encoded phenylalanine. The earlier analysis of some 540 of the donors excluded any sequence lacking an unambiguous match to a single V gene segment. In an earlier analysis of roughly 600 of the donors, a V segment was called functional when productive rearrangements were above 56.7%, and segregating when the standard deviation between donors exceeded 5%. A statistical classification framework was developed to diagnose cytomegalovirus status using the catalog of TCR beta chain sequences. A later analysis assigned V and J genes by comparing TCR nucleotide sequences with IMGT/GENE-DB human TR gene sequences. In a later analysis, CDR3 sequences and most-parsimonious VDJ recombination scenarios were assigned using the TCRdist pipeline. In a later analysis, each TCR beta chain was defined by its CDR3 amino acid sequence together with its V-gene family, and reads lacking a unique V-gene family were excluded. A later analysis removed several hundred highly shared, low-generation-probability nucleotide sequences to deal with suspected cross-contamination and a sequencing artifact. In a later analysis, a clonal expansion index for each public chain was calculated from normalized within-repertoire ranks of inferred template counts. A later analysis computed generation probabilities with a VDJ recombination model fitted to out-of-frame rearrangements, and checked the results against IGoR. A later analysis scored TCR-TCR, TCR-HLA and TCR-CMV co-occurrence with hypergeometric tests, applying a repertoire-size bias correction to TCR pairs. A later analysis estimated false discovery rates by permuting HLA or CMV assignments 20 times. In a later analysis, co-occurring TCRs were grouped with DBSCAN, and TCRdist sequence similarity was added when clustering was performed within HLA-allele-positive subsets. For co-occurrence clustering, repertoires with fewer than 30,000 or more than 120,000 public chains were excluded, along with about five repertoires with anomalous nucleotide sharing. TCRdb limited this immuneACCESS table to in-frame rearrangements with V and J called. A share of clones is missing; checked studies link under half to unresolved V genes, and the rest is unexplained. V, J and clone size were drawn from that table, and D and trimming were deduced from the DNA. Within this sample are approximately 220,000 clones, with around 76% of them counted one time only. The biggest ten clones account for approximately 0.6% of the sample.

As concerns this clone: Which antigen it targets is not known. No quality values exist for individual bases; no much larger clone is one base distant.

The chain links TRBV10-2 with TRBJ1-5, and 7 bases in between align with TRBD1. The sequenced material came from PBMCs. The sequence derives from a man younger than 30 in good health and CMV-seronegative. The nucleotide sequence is TGCGCCAGCAGTGGTATACAGGGGTCCCAGCATTTT. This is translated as CASSGIQGSQHF.